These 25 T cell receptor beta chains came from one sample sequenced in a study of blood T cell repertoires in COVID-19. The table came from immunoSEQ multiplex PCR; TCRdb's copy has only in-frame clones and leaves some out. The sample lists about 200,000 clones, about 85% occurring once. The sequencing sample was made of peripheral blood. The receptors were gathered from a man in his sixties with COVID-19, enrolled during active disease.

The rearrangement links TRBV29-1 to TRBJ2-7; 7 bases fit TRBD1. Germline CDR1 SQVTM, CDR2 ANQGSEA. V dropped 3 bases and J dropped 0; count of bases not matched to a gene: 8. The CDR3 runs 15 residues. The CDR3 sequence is CSVEGDPGGSYEQYF. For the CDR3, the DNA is TGCAGCGTTGAGGGGGACCCAGGGGGCTCCTACGAGCAGTACTTC.

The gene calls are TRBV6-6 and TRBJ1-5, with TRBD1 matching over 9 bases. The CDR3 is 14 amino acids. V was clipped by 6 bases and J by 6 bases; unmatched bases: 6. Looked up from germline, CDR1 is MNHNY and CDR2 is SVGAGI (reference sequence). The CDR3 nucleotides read TGTGCCAGCAGGGGACAGGGTGAGAGTCAGCCCCAGCATTTT. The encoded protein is CASRGQGESQPQHF.

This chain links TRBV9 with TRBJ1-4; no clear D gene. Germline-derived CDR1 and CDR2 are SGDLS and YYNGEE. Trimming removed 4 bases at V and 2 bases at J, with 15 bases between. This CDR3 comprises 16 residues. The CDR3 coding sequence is TGTGCCAGCAGCCCCCCCTCGGGGAGGACTAATGAAAAACTGTTTTTT. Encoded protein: CASSPPSGRTNEKLFF.

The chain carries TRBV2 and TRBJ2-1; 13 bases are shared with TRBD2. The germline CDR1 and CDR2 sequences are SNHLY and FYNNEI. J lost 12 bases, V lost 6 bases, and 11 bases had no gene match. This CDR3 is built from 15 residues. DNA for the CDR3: TGTGCCAGCAGAACCGGGACTAGCGGGACCCGAGGGCAGTTCTTC. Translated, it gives CASRTGTSGTRGQFF.

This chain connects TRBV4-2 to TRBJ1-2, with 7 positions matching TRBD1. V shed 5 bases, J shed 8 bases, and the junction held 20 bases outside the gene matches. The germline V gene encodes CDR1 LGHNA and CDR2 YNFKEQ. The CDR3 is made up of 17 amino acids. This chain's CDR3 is CASSGGDKPGQLSGYTF. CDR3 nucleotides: TGTGCCAGCAGCGGTGGAGATAAACCGGGACAGTTGTCCGGCTACACCTTC.

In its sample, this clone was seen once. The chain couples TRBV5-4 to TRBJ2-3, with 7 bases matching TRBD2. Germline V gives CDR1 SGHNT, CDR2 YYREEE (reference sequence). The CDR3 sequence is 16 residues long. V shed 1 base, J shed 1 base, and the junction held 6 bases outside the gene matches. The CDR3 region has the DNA TGTGCCAGCAGCTTGTTTTATGGGAGGGGCACAGATACGCAGTATTTT. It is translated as CASSLFYGRGTDTQYF.

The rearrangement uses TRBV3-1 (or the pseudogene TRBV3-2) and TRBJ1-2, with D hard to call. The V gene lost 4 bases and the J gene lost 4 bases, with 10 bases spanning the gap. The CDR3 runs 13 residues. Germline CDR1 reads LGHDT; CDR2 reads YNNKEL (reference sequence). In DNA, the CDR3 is TGTGCCAGCAGCCGCGCAGGTAGCTATGGCTACACCTTC. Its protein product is CASSRAGSYGYTF.

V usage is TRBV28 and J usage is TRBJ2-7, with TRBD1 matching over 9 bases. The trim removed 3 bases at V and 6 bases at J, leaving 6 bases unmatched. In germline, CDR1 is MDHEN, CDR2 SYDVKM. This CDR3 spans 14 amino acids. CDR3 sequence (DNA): TGTGCCAGCAGTTTTTCGGACAGGGGCTCCGAGCAGTACTTC. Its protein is CASSFSDRGSEQYF.

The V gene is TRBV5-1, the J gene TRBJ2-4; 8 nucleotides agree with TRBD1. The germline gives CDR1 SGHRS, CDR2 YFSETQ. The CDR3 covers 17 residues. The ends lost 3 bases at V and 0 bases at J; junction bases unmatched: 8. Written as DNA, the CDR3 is TGCGCCAGCAGCTGGGACGGGACAGGACTAGCCAAAAACATTCAGTACTTC. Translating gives CASSWDGTGLAKNIQYF.

As DNA, the CDR3 is TGTGCCAGCAGCGGGACTAGCGGAATCCAAGAGACCCAGTACTTC. It specifies CASSGTSGIQETQYF. The chain joins TRBV2 to TRBJ2-5, with TRBD2 matching over 11 bases. The V gene's germline CDR1 is SNHLY and CDR2 FYNNEI. Trimming cost V 6 bases and J 1 base; bases outside gene matches: 4. This CDR3 has 15 amino acids.

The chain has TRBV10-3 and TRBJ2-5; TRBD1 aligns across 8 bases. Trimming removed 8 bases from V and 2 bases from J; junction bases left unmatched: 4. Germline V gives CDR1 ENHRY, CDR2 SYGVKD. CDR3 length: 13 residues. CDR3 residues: CAIQGQGQETQYF. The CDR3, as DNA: TGTGCCATCCAAGGACAGGGACAAGAGACCCAGTACTTC.

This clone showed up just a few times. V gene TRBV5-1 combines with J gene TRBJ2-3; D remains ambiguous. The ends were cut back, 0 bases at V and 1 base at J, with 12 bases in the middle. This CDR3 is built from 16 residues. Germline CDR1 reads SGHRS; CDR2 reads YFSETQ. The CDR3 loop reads CASSLAELGGTDTQYF. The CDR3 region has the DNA TGCGCCAGCAGCTTGGCCGAGCTCGGAGGCACAGATACGCAGTATTTT.

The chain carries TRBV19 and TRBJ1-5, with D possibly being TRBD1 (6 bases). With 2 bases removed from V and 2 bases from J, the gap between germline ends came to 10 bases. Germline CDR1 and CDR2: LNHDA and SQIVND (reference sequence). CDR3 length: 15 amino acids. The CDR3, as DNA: TGTGCCAGTAGTATAAGTGGACAGCGCAATCAGCCCCAGCATTTT. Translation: CASSISGQRNQPQHF.

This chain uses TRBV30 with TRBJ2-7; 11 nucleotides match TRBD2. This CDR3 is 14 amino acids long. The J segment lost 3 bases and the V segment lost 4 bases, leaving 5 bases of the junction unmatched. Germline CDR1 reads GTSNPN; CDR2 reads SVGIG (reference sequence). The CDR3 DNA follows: TGTGCCTGGACCCTTAGCGGGAGGGGCTACGAGCAGTACTTC. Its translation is CAWTLSGRGYEQYF.

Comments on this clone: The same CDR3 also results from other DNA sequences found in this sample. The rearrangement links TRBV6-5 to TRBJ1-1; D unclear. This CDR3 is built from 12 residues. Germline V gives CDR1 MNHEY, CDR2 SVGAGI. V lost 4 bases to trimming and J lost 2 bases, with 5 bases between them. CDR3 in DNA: TGTGCCAGCAGTTCCGTTAACACTGAAGCTTTCTTT. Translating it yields CASSSVNTEAFF.

DNA of the CDR3: TGTGCCAGCAGTTCCAGGGGCACTGGGACAGATACGCAGTATTTT. Amino acids: CASSSRGTGTDTQYF. The chain is built from TRBV6-6 and TRBJ2-3; a possible D gene is TRBD1 (6 bases). This CDR3 has 15 residues. Deletions cut 4 bases from V and 3 bases from J, with 14 bases between. CDR1 is MNHNY, CDR2 SVGAGI, per germline (reference sequence).

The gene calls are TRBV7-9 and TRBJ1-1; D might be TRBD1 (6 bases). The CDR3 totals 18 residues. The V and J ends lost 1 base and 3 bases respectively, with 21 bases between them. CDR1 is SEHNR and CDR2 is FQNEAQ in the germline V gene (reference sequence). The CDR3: CASSLGGGLGQRHTEAFF. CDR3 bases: TGTGCCAGCAGCTTAGGCGGGGGCCTAGGGCAGAGGCACACTGAAGCTTTCTTT.

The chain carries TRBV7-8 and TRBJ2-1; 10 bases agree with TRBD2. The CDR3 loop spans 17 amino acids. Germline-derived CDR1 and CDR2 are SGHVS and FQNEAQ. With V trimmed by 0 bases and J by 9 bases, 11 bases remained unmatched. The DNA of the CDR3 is TGTGCCAGCAGCTTAGCGACGGCGGGAGCGGGAGGGGGTGAGCAGTTCTTC. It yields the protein CASSLATAGAGGGEQFF.

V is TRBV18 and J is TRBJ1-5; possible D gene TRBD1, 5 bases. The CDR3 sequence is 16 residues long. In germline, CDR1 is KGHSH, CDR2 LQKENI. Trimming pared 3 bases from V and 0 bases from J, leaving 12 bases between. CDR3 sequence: CASSPFRDYSNQPQHF. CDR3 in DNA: TGTGCCAGCTCACCTTTTAGGGACTATAGCAATCAGCCCCAGCATTTT.

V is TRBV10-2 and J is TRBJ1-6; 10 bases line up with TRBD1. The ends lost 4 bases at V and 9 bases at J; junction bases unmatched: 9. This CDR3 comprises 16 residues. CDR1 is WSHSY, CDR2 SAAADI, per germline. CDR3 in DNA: TGCGCCAGCAGTGGGAGGACAGGGGGTTTAGGTTCACCCCTCCACTTT. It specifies CASSGRTGGLGSPLHF.

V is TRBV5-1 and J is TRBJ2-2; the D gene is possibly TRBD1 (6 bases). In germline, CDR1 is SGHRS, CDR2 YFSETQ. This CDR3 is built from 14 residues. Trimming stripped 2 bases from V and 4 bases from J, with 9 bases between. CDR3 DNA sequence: TGCGCCAGCAGCTTTGACAGGTCCACCGGGGAGCTGTTTTTT. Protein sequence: CASSFDRSTGELFF.

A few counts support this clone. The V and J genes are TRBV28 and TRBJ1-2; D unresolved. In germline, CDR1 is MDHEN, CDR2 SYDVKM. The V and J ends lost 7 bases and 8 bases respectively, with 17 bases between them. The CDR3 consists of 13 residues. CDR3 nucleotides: TGTGCCAGCATCGAGAGGTTCGGGAACGGCTACACCTTC. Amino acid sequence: CASIERFGNGYTF.

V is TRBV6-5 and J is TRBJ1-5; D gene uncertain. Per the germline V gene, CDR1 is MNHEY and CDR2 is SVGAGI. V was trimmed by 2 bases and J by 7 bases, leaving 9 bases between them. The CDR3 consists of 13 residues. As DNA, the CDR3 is TGTGCCAGCAGTTACAGGAGAGGGCAGCCCCAGCATTTT. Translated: CASSYRRGQPQHF.

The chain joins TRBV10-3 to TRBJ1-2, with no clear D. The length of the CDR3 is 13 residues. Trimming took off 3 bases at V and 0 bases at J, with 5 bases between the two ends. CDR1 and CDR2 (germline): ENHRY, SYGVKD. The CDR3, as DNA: TGTGCCATCAGTGAAGCACCTAACTATGGCTACACCTTC. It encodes CAISEAPNYGYTF.

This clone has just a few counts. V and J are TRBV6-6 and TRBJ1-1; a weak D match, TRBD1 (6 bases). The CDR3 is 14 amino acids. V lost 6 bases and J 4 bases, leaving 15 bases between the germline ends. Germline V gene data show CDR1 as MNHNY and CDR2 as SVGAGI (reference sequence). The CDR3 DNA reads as TGTGCCAGCAGCCCCGAGGGGGTGGGCACTGAAGCTTTCTTT. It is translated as CASSPEGVGTEAFF.